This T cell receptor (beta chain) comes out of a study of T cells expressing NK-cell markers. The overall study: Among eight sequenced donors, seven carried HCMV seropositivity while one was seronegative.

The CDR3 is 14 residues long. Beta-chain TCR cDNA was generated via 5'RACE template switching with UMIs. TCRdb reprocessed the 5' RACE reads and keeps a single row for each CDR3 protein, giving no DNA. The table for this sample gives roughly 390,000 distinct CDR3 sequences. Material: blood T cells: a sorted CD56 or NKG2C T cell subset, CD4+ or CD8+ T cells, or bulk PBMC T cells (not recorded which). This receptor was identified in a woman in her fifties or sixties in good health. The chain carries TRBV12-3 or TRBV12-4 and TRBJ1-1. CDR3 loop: CASSSRTAGIEAFF.